The 21 T cell receptor beta chains in this list originate from one sample, sequenced in a study of response to subunit inactivated influenza vaccine. Using its own MiXCR run on the RT-PCR reads, TCRdb lists one record per CDR3 protein. The sample shows around 200,000 distinct CDR3 sequences, 10% to 15% of them seen only once. Another study also made use of these data, one on T cells expressing NK-cell markers. That paper notes: The cDNA for TCR beta came from 5'RACE template switching with UMIs.

The source material was CD8+ T cells sorted from PBMCs, sampled less than 13 days after vaccination. The receptors originated from a man aged 50 to 59 who received an inactivated influenza vaccine.

The sample holds many counts of this clonotype. The J gene is TRBJ2-1, the V gene TRBV11-3; D gene ambiguous. With 8 bases removed from V and 5 bases from J, the gap between germline ends came to 13 bases. In germline, CDR1 is SGHNT, CDR2 YENEEA. CDR3 length: 13 amino acids. This CDR3 reads CASSRKFHNEQFF. CDR3 nucleotide sequence: TGTGCCAGCTCCCGAAAGTTCCACAATGAGCAGTTCTTC.

This clonotype was recorded a few times. The V and J genes are TRBV27 and TRBJ2-1; D gene ambiguous. The CDR3 is 14 amino acids. Germline V gene data show CDR1 as MNHEY and CDR2 as SMNVEV (reference sequence). V shed 5 bases and J shed 6 bases, with 14 bases lying between them. The chain's CDR3 is CASSATLRANEQFF. CDR3 sequence (DNA): TGTGCCAGCAGTGCCACCCTAAGGGCCAATGAGCAGTTCTTC.

This clonotype was seen ten or more times. V usage is TRBV20-1 and J usage is TRBJ1-2; D perhaps matches TRBD1 (6 bases). The germline CDR1 and CDR2 sequences are DFQATT and SNEGSKA (reference sequence). Trimming removed 0 bases at V and 4 bases at J, with 15 bases between. The CDR3 runs to 15 residues. CDR3 nucleotide sequence: TGCAGTGCTAGAGATCCCAGGGGTGCGCGCTATGGCTACACCTTC. This translates into CSARDPRGARYGYTF.

This clonotype was seen at least ten times. V and J are TRBV20-1 and TRBJ2-1; no definite D call. V was trimmed by 3 bases and J by 1 base, leaving 10 bases between them. This CDR3 spans 14 amino acids. Per the germline V gene, CDR1 is DFQATT and CDR2 is SNEGSKA (reference sequence). DNA of the CDR3: TGCAGTGCTAGGGATAAGTCTTCCTACAATGAGCAGTTCTTC. Translated: CSARDKSSYNEQFF.

The gene calls are TRBV7-9 and TRBJ2-1, with D maybe TRBD2 (5 bases). The CDR3 covers 14 residues. Looked up from germline, CDR1 is SEHNR and CDR2 is FQNEAQ (reference sequence). V was cut by 1 base and J by 8 bases, with 12 bases left in between. DNA for the CDR3: TGTGCCAGCAGCTTAGACACTAGTTGGGATGAGCAGTTCTTC. As protein: CASSLDTSWDEQFF.

Only a few counts were recorded for this clonotype. The V gene is TRBV7-3, the J gene TRBJ2-1, with D possibly being TRBD2 (5 bases). The CDR3 runs 16 residues. The ends were cut back, 2 bases at V and 0 bases at J, with 11 bases in the middle. Germline values: CDR1 SGHTA, CDR2 FQGTGA. The CDR3 here is CASSLLGLASYNEQFF. The CDR3 DNA reads TGTGCCAGCAGCTTACTGGGCCTAGCCTCCTACAATGAGCAGTTCTTC.

This clonotype came up a few times. The rearrangement links TRBV4-2 to TRBJ1-1, with a possible D match to TRBD1 (6 bases). This CDR3 has 18 amino acids. Deletions cut 1 base from V and 0 bases from J, with 18 bases between. The germline V gene has CDR1 LGHNA and CDR2 YNFKEQ. The CDR3 DNA sequence: TGTGCCAGCAGCCAAGTCCCCCATGGCAGGGACATGAACACTGAAGCTTTCTTT. Translating it yields CASSQVPHGRDMNTEAFF.

This clonotype was seen a handful of times. The chain couples TRBV5-6 to TRBJ2-2; D is ambiguous. The V end was cut by 3 bases, the J end by 9 bases, with 9 bases between. Germline CDR1 reads SGHDT; CDR2 reads YYEEEE. The CDR3 runs 12 residues. The CDR3 DNA is TGTGCCAGCAGCTCCCTTGCCCGGGAGCTGTTTTTT. Its protein product is CASSSLARELFF. Full variable domain (remainder filled in from reference TRBV5-6 and TRBJ2-2): DAGVTQSPTHLIKTRGQQVTLRCSPKSGHDTVSWYQQALGQGPQFIFQYYEEEERQRGNFPDRFSGHQFPNYSSELNVNALLLGDSALYLCASSSLARELFFGEGSRLTVL.

This clonotype was detected many times. The chain recombines TRBV24-1 with TRBJ2-1; 13 nucleotides agree with TRBD2. CDR3 length: 16 residues. V dropped 2 bases and J dropped 5; count of bases not matched to a gene: 2. Germline loops: CDR1 KGHDR, CDR2 SFDVKD. The CDR3: CATSDWTSGGNNEQFF. The CDR3 region has the DNA TGTGCCACCAGTGATTGGACTAGCGGGGGAAACAATGAGCAGTTCTTC.

This clonotype was seen only a few times. The chain recombines TRBV4-3 with TRBJ2-3, with D uncertain. The CDR3 extends over 16 amino acids. Trimming left V 1 base short and J 3 bases short, with 14 bases between. Germline V gene data show CDR1 as LGHNA and CDR2 as YSLEER. The CDR3 nucleotides are TGCGCCAGCAGCCAAGTAAGTCAGCCCGGAACAGATACGCAGTATTTT. Its protein product is CASSQVSQPGTDTQYF.

In this sample, this clonotype turned up a few times. V and J are TRBV7-9 and TRBJ2-7; D gene uncertain. The CDR3 sequence is 12 residues long. With 1 base removed from V and 6 bases from J, the gap between germline ends came to 7 bases. CDR1 and CDR2 from the germline V gene are SEHNR and FQNEAQ (reference sequence). The CDR3 loop is CASSLGGTEQYF. CDR3 coding DNA: TGTGCCAGCAGCTTAGGCGGAACCGAGCAGTACTTC.

J is TRBJ2-7 and V is TRBV4-3, with D perhaps matching TRBD2 (6 bases). This CDR3 region has 15 residues. Germline assignment: CDR1 LGHNA and CDR2 YSLEER. Trimming shortened V by 1 base and J by 0 bases, and 10 bases separated the two germline ends. CDR3 DNA: TGCGCCAGCAGCCAAGGAAGGGAGGACTCCTACGAGCAGTACTTC. Encoded protein: CASSQGREDSYEQYF.

V usage is TRBV25-1 and J usage is TRBJ2-7; possibly TRBD1 for D (6 bases). This CDR3 is built from 15 residues. Germline CDR1 and CDR2: MGHDK and SYGVNS. The V end was cut by 7 bases, the J end by 0 bases, with 16 bases between. For the CDR3, the DNA is TGTGCCAGCACCAAGGGTCAGGGGACCTCCTACGAGCAGTACTTC. Encoded protein: CASTKGQGTSYEQYF.

In this sample, this clonotype turned up many times. The rearrangement links TRBV7-2 to TRBJ2-7; TRBD1 matches at 9 bases. With V trimmed by 2 bases and J by 6 bases, 8 bases remained unmatched. Per the germline V gene, CDR1 is SGHTA and CDR2 is FQGNSA. The length of the CDR3 is 15 residues. This CDR3 reads CASSLLGQGLGEQYF. CDR3 nucleotide sequence: TGTGCCAGCAGCTTACTGGGACAGGGATTGGGCGAGCAGTACTTC.

This clonotype occurred many times. The chain combines TRBV7-9 with TRBJ2-3; a possible D gene is TRBD2 (7 bases). Trimming shortened V by 7 bases and J by 2 bases, and 13 bases separated the two germline ends. The length of the CDR3 is 14 residues. Germline V gene data show CDR1 as SEHNR and CDR2 as FQNEAQ (reference sequence). The CDR3 protein is CASNSAGATDTQYF. The CDR3 DNA is TGTGCCAGCAATAGCGCGGGGGCCACAGATACGCAGTATTTT.

This chain joins TRBV12-3 or TRBV12-4 and TRBJ1-1, with D possibly TRBD1 on 5 matching bases. V lost 3 bases and J lost 1, with 18 bases in between. The CDR3 has 17 amino acids. The CDR3 reads CASSFIAGRQPNTEAFF. Written as DNA, the CDR3 is TGTGCCAGCAGTTTTATTGCCGGAAGACAGCCGAACACTGAAGCTTTCTTT.

The gene calls are TRBV15 and TRBJ1-1; D possibly corresponds to TRBD1 (6 bases). CDR1 and CDR2 (germline): LNHNV, YYDKDF (reference sequence). The V gene lost 5 bases and the J gene lost 8 bases, with 18 bases spanning the gap. The CDR3 consists of 14 residues. CDR3 region: CATSAIGGAAEAFF. The CDR3 nucleotides are TGTGCCACCAGCGCCATAGGGGGGGCTGCGGAAGCTTTCTTT.

There are a few counts of this clonotype. The chain is built from TRBV15 and TRBJ1-5; no reliable D call. The CDR3 length is 15 residues. Looked up from germline, CDR1 is LNHNV and CDR2 is YYDKDF (reference sequence). Trimming removed 1 base at V and 1 base at J, with 8 bases between. The CDR3 here is CATSRVGRSNQPQHF. The CDR3 region has the DNA TGTGCCACCAGCAGAGTTGGGAGGAGCAATCAGCCCCAGCATTTT.

This clonotype was counted many times. The rearrangement uses TRBV12-5 and TRBJ2-1; 10 bases map to TRBD2. The CDR3 runs to 15 residues. The germline V gene has CDR1 LGHNT and CDR2 FRNRAP. With 3 bases clipped from V and 9 bases from J, the junction kept 8 bases outside the gene matches. CDR3 DNA sequence: TGTGCTAGTGGTTTTTGGTCTAGCGGGAGCACTGAGCAGTTCTTC. Translation: CASGFWSSGSTEQFF.

The CDR3 bases are TGTGCCAGCAGCTTAGGTTGGGGGATGAACACTGAAGCTTTCTTT. Its protein product is CASSLGWGMNTEAFF. The genes are TRBV13 and TRBJ1-1; D possibly corresponds to TRBD1 (5 bases). CDR1 PRHDT and CDR2 FYEKMQ come from the germline V gene (reference sequence). Trimming pared 0 bases from V and 0 bases from J, leaving 8 bases between. The CDR3 loop spans 15 amino acids. Full variable domain (rest looked up from reference TRBV13 and TRBJ1-1): AAGVIQSPRHLIKEKRETATLKCYPIPRHDTVYWYQQGPGQDPQFLISFYEKMQSDKGSIPDRFSAQQFSDYHSELNMSSLELGDSALYFCASSLGWGMNTEAFFGQGTRLTVV.

The chain uses TRBV29-1 and TRBJ1-2; D not resolved. Germline-derived CDR1 and CDR2 are SQVTM and ANQGSEA. V was clipped by 5 bases and J by 5 bases, with 18 bases between them. The CDR3 contains 14 residues. This CDR3 reads CSVRLTSTPYGYTF. The CDR3, as DNA: TGCAGCGTTAGACTGACCTCAACGCCTTATGGCTACACCTTC.